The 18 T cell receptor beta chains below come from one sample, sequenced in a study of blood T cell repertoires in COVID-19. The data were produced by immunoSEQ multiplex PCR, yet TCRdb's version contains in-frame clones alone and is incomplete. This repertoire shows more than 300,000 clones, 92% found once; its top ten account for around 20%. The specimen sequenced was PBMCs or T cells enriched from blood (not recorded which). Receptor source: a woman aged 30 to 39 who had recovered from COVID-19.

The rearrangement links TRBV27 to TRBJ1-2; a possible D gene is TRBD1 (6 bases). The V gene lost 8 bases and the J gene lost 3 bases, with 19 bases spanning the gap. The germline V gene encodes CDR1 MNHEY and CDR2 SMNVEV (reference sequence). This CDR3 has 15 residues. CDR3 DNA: TGTGCCAGCCGGCGGGGGGCGCGGGCCGACTATGGCTACACCTTC. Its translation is CASRRGARADYGYTF.

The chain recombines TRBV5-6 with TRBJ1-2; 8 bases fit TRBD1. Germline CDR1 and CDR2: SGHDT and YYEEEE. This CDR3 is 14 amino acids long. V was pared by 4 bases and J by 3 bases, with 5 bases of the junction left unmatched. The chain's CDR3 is CASSRTGPYYGYTF. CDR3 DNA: TGTGCCAGCAGCCGGACAGGGCCCTACTATGGCTACACCTTC. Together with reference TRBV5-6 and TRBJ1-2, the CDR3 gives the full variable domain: DAGVTQSPTHLIKTRGQQVTLRCSPKSGHDTVSWYQQALGQGPQFIFQYYEEEERQRGNFPDRFSGHQFPNYSSELNVNALLLGDSALYLCASSRTGPYYGYTFGSGTRLTVV.

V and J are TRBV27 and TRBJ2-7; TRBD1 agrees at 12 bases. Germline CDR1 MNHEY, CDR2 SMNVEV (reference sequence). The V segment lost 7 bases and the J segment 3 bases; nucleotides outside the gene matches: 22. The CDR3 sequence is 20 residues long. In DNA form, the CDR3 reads TGTGCCAGCATCAGTTCTCCCGGGACAGGGGGCGCAAGAGGTTACTACGAGCAGTACTTC. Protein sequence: CASISSPGTGGARGYYEQYF.

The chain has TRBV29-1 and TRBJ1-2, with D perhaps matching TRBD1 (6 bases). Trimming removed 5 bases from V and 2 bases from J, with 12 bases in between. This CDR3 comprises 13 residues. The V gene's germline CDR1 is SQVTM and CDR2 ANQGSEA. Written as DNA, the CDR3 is TGCAGCGTTTCCGACAGGCGGAACTATGGCTACACCTTC. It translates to CSVSDRRNYGYTF. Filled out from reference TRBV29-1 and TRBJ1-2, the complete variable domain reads SAVISQKPSRDICQRGTSLTIQCQVDSQVTMMFWYRQQPGQSLTLIATANQGSEATYESGFVIDKFPISRPNLTFSTLTVSNMSPEDSSIYLCSVSDRRNYGYTFGSGTRLTVV.

For the CDR3, the DNA is TGTGCCAGCAATAGAGGTTACCGAGAAGAGACCCAGTACTTC. This encodes CASNRGYREETQYF. This rearrangement joins TRBV3-1 (or the pseudogene TRBV3-2) to TRBJ2-5; D gene unclear. Trimming removed 7 bases from V and 3 bases from J, with 15 bases in between. The CDR3 contains 14 residues. Per germline, CDR1 LGHDT and CDR2 YNNKEL (reference sequence).

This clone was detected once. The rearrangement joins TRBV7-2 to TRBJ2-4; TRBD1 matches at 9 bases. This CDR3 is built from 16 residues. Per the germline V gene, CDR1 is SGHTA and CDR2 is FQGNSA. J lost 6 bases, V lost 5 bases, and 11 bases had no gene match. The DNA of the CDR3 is TGTGCCAGCAGCCCCCGGACAGGGGAGGGGAGAAACATTCAGTACTTC. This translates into CASSPRTGEGRNIQYF.

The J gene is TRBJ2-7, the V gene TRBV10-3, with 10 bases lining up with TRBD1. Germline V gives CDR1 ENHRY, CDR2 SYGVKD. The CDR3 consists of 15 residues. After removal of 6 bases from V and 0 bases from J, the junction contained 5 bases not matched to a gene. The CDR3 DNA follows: TGTGCCATCAGGAAGGGGACAGGGGACTCCTACGAGCAGTACTTC. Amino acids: CAIRKGTGDSYEQYF.

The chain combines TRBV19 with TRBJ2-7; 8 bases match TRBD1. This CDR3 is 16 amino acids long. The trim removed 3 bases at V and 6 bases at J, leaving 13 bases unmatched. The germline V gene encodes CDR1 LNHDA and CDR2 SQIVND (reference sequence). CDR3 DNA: TGTGCCAGTAGTATCGTCCGGACAGGGATCCCAGGCGAGCAGTACTTC. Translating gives CASSIVRTGIPGEQYF. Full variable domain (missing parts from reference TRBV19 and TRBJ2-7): DGGITQSPKYLFRKEGQNVTLSCEQNLNHDAMYWYRQDPGQGLRLIYYSQIVNDFQKGDIAEGYSVSREKKESFPLTVTSAQKNPTAFYLCASSIVRTGIPGEQYFGPGTRLTVT.

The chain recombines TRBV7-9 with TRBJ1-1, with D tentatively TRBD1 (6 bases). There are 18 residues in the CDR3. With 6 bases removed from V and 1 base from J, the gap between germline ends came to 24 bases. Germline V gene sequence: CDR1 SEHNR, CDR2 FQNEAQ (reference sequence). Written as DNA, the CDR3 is TGTGCCAGCAGGCCCCCGGTGGGGGGGGCGAAGGAGAACACTGAAGCTTTCTTT. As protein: CASRPPVGGAKENTEAFF.

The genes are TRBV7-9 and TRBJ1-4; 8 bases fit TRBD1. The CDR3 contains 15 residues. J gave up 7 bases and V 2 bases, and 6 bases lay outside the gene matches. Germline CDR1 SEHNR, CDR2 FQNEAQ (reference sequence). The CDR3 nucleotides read TGTGCCAGCAGCTTATCTGGACAGGGAGGTGAAAAACTGTTTTTT. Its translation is CASSLSGQGGEKLFF.

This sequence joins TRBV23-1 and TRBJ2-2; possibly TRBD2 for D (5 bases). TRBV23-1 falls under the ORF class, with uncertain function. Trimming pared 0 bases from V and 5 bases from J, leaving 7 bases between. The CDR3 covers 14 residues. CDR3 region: CASSQSEVTGELFF. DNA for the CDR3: TGCGCCAGCAGTCAATCGGAGGTTACCGGGGAGCTGTTTTTT.

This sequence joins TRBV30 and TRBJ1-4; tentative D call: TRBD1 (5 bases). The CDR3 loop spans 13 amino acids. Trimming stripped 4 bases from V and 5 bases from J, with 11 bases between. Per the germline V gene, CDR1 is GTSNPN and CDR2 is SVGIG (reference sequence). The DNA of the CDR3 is TGTGCCTGGAAGCAGGGAGGCAATGAAAAACTGTTTTTT. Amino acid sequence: CAWKQGGNEKLFF.

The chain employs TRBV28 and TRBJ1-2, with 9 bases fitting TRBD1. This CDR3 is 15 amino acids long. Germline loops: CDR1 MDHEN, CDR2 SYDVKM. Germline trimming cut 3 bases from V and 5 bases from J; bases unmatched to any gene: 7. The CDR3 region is CASSLAGTGIYGYTF. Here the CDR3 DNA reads TGTGCCAGCAGTTTGGCCGGGACAGGGATTTATGGCTACACCTTC.

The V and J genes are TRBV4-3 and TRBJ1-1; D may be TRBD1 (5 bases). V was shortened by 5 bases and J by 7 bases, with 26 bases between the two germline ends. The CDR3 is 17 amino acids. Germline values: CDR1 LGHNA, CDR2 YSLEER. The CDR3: CASSSGRGAGWEGEAFF. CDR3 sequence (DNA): TGCGCCAGCAGCTCGGGCCGCGGGGCTGGATGGGAGGGTGAAGCTTTCTTT.

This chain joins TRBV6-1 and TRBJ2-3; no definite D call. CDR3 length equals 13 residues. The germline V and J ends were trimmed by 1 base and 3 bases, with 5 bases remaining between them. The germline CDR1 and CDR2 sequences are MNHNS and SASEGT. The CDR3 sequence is CASSEGPTDTQYF. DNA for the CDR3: TGTGCCAGCAGTGAAGGTCCTACAGATACGCAGTATTTT.

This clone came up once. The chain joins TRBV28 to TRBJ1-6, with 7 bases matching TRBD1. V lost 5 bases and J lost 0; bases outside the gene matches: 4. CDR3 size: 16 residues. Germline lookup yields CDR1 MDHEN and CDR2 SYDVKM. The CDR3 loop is CASSLRQGSYNSPLHF. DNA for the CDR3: TGTGCCAGCAGTCTCAGACAGGGCTCCTATAATTCACCCCTCCACTTT.

In DNA, the CDR3 is TGTGCCAGCAGGGTACGACAAGGGGGTGGAAACACCATATATTTT. It is translated as CASRVRQGGGNTIYF. The gene calls are TRBV2 and TRBJ1-3; TRBD1 is a possible D gene (6 bases). Trimming stripped 6 bases from V and 3 bases from J, with 15 bases between. The CDR3 totals 15 residues. Germline CDR1 is SNHLY and CDR2 is FYNNEI.

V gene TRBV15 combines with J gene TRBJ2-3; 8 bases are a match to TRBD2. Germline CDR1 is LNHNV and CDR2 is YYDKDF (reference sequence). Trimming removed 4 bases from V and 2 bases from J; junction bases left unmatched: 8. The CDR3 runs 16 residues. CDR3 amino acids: CATSTGLASLTDTQYF. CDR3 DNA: TGTGCCACCAGCACAGGACTAGCATCTCTCACAGATACGCAGTATTTT.